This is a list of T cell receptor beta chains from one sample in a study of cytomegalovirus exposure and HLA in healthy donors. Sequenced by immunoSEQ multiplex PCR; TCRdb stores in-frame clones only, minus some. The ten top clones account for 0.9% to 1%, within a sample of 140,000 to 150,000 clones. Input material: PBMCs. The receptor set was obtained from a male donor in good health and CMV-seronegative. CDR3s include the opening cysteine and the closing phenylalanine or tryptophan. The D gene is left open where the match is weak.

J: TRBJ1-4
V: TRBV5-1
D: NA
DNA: TGCGCCAGCAGCGTAGAAGGGGCAAACGAAAAACTGTTTTTT
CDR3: CASSVEGANEKLFF

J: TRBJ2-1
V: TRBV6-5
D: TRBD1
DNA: TGTGCCAGCAGTTACTCGGGACAGAATTACAATGAGCAGTTCTTC
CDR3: CASSYSGQNYNEQFF

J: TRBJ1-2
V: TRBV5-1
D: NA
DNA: TGCGCCAGCAGCTTGGGAGACAGAGCAGAAGGCTACACCTTC
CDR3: CASSLGDRAEGYTF

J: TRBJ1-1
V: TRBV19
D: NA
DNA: TGTGCCAGTAGTATGCGGGGGAACACTGAAGCTTTCTTT
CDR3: CASSMRGNTEAFF

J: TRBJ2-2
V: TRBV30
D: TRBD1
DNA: TGTGCCTGGGGGGCCCACAGGGGTACCGGGGAGCTGTTTTTT
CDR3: CAWGAHRGTGELFF

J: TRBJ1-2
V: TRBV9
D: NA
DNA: TGTGCCAGCAGCGCGGGACTCACGCCTTCAACCTATGGCTACACCTTC
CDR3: CASSAGLTPSTYGYTF

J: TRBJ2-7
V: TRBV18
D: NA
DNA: TGTGCCAGCTCACGCGGGCGGGACCCGAGGGCCTACGAGCAGTACTTC
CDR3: CASSRGRDPRAYEQYF

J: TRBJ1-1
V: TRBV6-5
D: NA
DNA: TGTGCCAGCAGTTACACTGCGGGAATCATGAACACTGAAGCTTTCTTT
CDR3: CASSYTAGIMNTEAFF

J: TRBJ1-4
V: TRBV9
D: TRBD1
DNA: TGTGCCAGCAGCATAGGATGGGGACAGGGGAATGAAAAACTGTTTTTT
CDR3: CASSIGWGQGNEKLFF

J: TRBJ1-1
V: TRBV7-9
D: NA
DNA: TGTGCCAGCAGCTTAGGGTCACTCGTCCCGGTGTCTGAAGCTTTCTTT
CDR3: CASSLGSLVPVSEAFF

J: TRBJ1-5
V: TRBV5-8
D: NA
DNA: TGTGCCAGCAGCTTGGGGACAGGCAATCAGCCCCAGCATTTT
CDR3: CASSLGTGNQPQHF

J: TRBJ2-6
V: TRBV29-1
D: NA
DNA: TGCAGCGTTCAATCTGGGGCCAACGTCCTGACTTTC
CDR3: CSVQSGANVLTF

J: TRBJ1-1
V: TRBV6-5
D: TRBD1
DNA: TGTGCCAGCAGTGACAGGGCTGGGGTCACTGAAGCTTTCTTT
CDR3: CASSDRAGVTEAFF

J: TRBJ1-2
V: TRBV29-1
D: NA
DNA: TGCAGCGTTGACGGATTGCAATGGGGGGATAGTGGCTACACCTTC
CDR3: CSVDGLQWGDSGYTF

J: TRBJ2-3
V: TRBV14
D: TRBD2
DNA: TGTGCCAGCAGCCATGCGGGGGGGACTAGTCCCCCAGATACGCAGTATTTT
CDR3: CASSHAGGTSPPDTQYF

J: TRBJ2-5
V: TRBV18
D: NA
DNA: TGTGCCAGCTCACCACTCCAACAGGGCCATCAAGAGACCCAGTACTTC
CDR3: CASSPLQQGHQETQYF

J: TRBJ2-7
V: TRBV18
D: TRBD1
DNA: TGTGCCAGCTCACCTAACAGGGGAGCCTACGAGCAGTACTTC
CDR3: CASSPNRGAYEQYF

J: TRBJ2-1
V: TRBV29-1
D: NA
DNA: TGCAGCGTCCCCAGGACAGAGCTCAACAATGAGCAGTTCTTC
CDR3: CSVPRTELNNEQFF

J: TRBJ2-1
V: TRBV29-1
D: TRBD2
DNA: TGCAGCGCTTTACTAGCGGAGCAGTTCTTC
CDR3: CSALLAEQFF

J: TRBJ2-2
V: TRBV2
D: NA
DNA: TGTGCCAGCATGGGGCCCTCCCGCACCGGGGAGCTGTTTTTT
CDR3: CASMGPSRTGELFF

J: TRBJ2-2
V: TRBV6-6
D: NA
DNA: TGTGCCAGCAGTTACCTGGGGGCCACCGGGGAGCTGTTTTTT
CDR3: CASSYLGATGELFF

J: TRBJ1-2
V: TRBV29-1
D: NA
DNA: TGCAGCGTTGAAGGGAGGGATGGCTACACCTTC
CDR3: CSVEGRDGYTF

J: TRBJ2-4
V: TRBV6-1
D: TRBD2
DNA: TGTGCCAGCAGTGATGATCTGGGGAGCGGGAGATTAGCCAAAAACATTCAGTACTTC
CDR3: CASSDDLGSGRLAKNIQYF